The TCR beta chain described here comes from a study of blood T cell repertoires in COVID-19. Here immunoSEQ multiplex PCR was the method, and the copy in TCRdb shows in-frame clones only, minus some. The table shows under 150,000 clones, with less than 90% occurring only once. V was clipped by 4 bases and J by 1 base, with 7 bases between them. From germline, CDR1 is MNHEY and CDR2 SVGAGI. The CDR3 contains 13 residues. Participants reported their clinical history, and cohort assignment relied on those reports. This TCR derives from a woman aged 45-59 years who had recovered from COVID-19. The chain has TRBV6-5 and TRBJ1-1; maybe TRBD1 (5 bases). The sequencing input was PBMCs or T cells enriched from blood (not recorded which). CDR3 residues: CASSWGENTEAFF. As DNA, the CDR3 is TGTGCCAGCAGTTGGGGGGAGAACACTGAAGCTTTCTTT.